This TCR beta chain was recovered during a study of T cells in Graves' hyperthyroidism and ophthalmopathy. The source material, RNA transcripts, was used to amplify TCR beta CDR3 regions. In the first-round RT-PCR of the TCR CDR3, the HTBI primer set was used. In TCRdb, the multiplex PCR reads were re-called with MiXCR into one record per CDR3 protein. The data hold roughly 530,000 distinct CDR3 sequences, with 15% to 20% observed a single time. This CDR3 contains 15 residues. Deletions cut 5 bases from V and 3 bases from J, with 16 bases between. Germline lookup yields CDR1 SGHAT and CDR2 FQNNGV. Sequencing was done on a sample of blood. This sequence originates from a woman younger than 35 with Graves' ophthalmopathy. The chain carries TRBV11-2 and TRBJ1-2; the D gene is possibly TRBD1 (5 bases). CDR3 loop: CASSQAARAYYGYTF. DNA for the CDR3: TGTGCCAGCAGCCAGGCCGCCAGGGCTTACTATGGCTACACCTTC.